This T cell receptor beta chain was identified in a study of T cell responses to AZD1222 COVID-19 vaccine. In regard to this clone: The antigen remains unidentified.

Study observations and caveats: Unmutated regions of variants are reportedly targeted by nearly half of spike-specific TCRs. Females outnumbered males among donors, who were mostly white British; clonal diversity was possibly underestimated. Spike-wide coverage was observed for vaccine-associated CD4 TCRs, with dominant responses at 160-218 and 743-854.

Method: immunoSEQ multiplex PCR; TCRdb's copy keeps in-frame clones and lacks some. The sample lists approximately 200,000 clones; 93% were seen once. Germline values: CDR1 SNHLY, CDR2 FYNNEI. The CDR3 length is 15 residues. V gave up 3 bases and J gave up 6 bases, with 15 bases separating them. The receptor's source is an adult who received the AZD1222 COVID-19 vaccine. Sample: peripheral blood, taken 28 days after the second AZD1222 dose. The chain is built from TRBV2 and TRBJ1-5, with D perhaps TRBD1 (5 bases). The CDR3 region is CASSESHQGSQPQHF. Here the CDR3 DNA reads TGTGCCAGCAGTGAGTCTCACCAGGGTTCTCAGCCCCAGCATTTT.